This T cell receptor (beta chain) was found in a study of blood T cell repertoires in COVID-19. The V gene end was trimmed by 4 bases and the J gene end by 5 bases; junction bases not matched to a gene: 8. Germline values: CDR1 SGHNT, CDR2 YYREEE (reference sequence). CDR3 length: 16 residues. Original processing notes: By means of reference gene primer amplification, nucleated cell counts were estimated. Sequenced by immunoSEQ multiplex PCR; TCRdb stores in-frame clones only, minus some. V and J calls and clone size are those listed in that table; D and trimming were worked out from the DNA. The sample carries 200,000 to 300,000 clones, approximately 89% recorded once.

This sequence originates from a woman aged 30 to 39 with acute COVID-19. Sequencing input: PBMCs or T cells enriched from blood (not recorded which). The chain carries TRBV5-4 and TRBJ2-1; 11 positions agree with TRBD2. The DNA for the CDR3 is TGTGCCAGCAGCCCCGTAGCGGGGGGGCCCAACAATGAGCAGTTCTTC. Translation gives CASSPVAGGPNNEQFF. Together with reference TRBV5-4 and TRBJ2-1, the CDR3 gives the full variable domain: ETGVTQSPTHLIKTRGQQVTLRCSSQSGHNTVSWYQQALGQGPQFIFQYYREEENGRGNFPPRFSGLQFPNYSSELNVNALELDDSALYLCASSPVAGGPNNEQFFGPGTRLTVL.